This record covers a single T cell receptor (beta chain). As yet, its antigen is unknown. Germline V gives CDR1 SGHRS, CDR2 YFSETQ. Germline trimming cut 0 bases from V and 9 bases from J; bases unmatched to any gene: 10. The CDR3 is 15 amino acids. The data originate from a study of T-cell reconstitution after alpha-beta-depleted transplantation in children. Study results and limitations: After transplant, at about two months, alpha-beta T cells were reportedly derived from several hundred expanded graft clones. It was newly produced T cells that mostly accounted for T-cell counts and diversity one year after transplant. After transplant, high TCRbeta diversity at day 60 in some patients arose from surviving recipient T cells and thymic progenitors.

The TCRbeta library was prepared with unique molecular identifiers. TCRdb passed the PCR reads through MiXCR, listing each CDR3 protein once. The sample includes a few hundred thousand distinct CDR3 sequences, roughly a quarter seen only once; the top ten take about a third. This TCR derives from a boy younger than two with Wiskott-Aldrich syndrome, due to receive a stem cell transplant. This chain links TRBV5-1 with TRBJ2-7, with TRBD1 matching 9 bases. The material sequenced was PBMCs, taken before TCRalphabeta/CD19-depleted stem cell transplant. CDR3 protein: CASSLDGTGSSGQYF. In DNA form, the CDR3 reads TGCGCCAGCAGCTTGGACGGGACAGGGTCTAGCGGGCAGTACTTC. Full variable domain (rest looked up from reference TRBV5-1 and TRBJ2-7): KAGVTQTPRYLIKTRGQQVTLSCSPISGHRSVSWYQQTPGQGLQFLFEYFSETQRNKGNFPGRFSGRQFSNSRSEMNVSTLELGDSALYLCASSLDGTGSSGQYFGPGTRLTVT.